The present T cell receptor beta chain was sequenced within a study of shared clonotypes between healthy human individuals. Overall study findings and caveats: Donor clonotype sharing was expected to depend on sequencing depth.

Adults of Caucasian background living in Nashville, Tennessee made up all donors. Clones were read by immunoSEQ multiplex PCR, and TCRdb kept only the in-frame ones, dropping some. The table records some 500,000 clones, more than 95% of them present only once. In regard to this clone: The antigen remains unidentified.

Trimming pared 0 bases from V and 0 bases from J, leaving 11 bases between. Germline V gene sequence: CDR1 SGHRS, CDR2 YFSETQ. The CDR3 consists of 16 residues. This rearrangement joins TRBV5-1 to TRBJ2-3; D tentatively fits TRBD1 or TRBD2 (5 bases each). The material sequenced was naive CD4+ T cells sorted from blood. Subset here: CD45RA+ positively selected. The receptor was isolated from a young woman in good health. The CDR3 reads CASSLAAGRSTDTQYF. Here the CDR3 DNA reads TGCGCCAGCAGCTTGGCGGCAGGGAGAAGCACAGATACGCAGTATTTT. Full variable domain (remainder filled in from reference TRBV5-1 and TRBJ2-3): KAGVTQTPRYLIKTRGQQVTLSCSPISGHRSVSWYQQTPGQGLQFLFEYFSETQRNKGNFPGRFSGRQFSNSRSEMNVSTLELGDSALYLCASSLAAGRSTDTQYFGPGTRLTVL.